The T cell receptor beta chain described here comes from a study of metastatic and nonmetastatic thyroid tumors. Study details: The comparison covered peripheral blood and tumor or nodule tissue in malignant and benign thyroid patients. Overall study results and limits: When malignant thyroid tumors were compared with benign nodules, TCR beta diversity was reportedly significantly higher in the malignant tumors. This held in both blood and tumor samples.

At least ten counts were recorded for this clone. The antigen is not known. As processed by the authors: A classifier for distant metastasis in papillary thyroid cancer was constructed using CDR3 differences observed across clinicopathological groups. TCRdb ran MiXCR on the PCR reads. The V and J calls were not made by the authors but by TCRdb's processing. The sample includes about 92,000 clones, about 15% of them seen just once. There were no patients who had received any treatment before thyroid surgery. This CDR3 is built from 15 residues. CDR1 is MDHEN and CDR2 is SYDVKM in the germline V gene. The ends were cut back, 4 bases at V and 0 bases at J, with 12 bases in the middle.

Material for sequencing was blood. The receptor was isolated from a female donor with papillary thyroid cancer or a benign thyroid nodule (not recorded which). Some clones in this sample may be carry-over from other donors' samples. This sequence joins TRBV28 and TRBJ1-2; unclear D gene. The CDR3 region has the DNA TGTGCCAGCAGTTACCCGCCATGGGCTAACTATGGCTACACCTTC. Its protein product is CASSYPPWANYGYTF.